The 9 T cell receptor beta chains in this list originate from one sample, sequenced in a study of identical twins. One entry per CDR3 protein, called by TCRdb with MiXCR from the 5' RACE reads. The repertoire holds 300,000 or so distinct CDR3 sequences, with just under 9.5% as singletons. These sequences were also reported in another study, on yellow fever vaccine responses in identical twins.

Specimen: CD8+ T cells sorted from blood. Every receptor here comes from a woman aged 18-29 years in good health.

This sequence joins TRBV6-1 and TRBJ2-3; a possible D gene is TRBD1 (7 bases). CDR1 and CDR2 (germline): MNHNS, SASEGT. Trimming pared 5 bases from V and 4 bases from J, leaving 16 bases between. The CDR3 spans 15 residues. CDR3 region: CASSRQGGAPDTQYF. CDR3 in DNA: TGTGCCAGCAGTCGACAGGGAGGAGCCCCAGATACGCAGTATTTT.

CDR3 protein: CASSLVASNTEAFF. CDR3 DNA sequence: TGTGCCAGCAGCTTAGTAGCCTCAAACACTGAAGCTTTCTTT. V and J are TRBV7-9 and TRBJ1-1; D uncertain. The V end lost 1 base, the J end lost 2 bases, and 8 bases lay between the germline ends. From germline, CDR1 is SEHNR and CDR2 FQNEAQ (reference sequence). The length of the CDR3 is 14 residues.

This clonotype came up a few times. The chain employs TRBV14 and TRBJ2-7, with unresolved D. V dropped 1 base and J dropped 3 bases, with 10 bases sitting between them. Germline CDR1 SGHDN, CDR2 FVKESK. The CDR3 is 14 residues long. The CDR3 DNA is TGTGCCAGCAGCCAAGCGGACGGTTACTACGAGCAGTACTTC. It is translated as CASSQADGYYEQYF.

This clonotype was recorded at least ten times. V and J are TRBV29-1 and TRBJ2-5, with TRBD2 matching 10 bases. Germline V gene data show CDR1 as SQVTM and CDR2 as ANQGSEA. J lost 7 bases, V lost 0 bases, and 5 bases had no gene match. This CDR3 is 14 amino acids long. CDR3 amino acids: CSVEDGLAVRTQYF. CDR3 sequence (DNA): TGCAGCGTTGAAGATGGACTAGCGGTTAGGACCCAGTACTTC.

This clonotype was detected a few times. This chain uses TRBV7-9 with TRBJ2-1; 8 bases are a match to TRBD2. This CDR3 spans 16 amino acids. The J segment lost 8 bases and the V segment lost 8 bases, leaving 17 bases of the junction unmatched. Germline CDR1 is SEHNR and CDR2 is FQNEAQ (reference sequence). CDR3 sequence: CASSSPGLGPEDEQFF. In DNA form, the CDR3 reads TGTGCCAGCTCTTCGCCGGGACTAGGGCCTGAGGATGAGCAGTTCTTC.

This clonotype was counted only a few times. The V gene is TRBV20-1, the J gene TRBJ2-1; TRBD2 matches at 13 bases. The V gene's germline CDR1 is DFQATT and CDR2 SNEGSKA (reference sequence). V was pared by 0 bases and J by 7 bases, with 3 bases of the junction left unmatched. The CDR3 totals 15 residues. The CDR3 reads CSARDGLAGANEQFF. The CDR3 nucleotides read TGCAGTGCTAGAGATGGACTAGCGGGGGCGAATGAGCAGTTCTTC.

CDR3: CAISEGTSSSYEQYF. CDR3 nucleotides: TGTGCCATCAGTGAAGGAACATCCAGCTCCTACGAGCAGTACTTC. V usage is TRBV10-3 and J usage is TRBJ2-7; D is unresolved. Germline CDR1 ENHRY, CDR2 SYGVKD. V was cut by 3 bases and J by 0 bases, with 12 bases left in between. The CDR3 runs to 15 residues.

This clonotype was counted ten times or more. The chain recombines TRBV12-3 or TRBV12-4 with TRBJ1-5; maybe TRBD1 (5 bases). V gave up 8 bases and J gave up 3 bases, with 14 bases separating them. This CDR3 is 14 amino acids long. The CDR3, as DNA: TGTGCCAGCGTCGGCGGAGGGGCCAATCAGCCCCAGCATTTT. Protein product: CASVGGGANQPQHF.

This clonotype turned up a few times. The CDR3 region is CASSQDFRESNYGYTF. CDR3 nucleotides: TGCGCCAGCAGCCAAGACTTCAGGGAATCTAACTATGGCTACACCTTC. The V call is TRBV4-3, the J call TRBJ1-2; D is perhaps TRBD1 (5 bases). CDR1 is LGHNA and CDR2 is YSLEER in the germline V gene. CDR3 size: 16 residues. Trimming took 0 bases from V and 0 from J, leaving 11 bases between them.